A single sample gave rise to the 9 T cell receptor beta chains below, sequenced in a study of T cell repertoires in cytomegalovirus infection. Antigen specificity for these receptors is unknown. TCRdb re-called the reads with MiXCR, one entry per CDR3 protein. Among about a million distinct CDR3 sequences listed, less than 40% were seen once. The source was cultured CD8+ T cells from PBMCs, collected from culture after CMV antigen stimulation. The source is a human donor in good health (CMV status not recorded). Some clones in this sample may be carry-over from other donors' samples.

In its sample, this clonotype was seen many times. CDR3 protein: CASSLVRAGEQFF. The CDR3 nucleotides are TGTGCCAGCAGCTTAGTCCGGGCGGGTGAGCAGTTCTTC. V is TRBV7-6 and J is TRBJ2-1, with D possibly TRBD2 on 5 matching bases. Per germline, CDR1 SGHVS and CDR2 FNYEAQ. Deletions cut 1 base from V and 9 bases from J, with 10 bases between. The CDR3 has 13 residues.

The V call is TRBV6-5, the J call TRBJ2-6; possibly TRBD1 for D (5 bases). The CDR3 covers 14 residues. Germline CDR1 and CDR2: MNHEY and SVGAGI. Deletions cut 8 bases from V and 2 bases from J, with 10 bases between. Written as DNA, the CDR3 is TGTGCCAGCCTAGGGGCAGCTGGGGCCAACGTCCTGACTTTC. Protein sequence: CASLGAAGANVLTF.

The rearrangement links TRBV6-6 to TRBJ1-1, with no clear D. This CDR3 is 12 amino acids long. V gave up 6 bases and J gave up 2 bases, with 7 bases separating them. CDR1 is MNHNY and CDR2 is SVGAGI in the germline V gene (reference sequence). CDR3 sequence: CASRSPNTEAFF. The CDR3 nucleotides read TGTGCCAGCAGGTCTCCTAACACTGAAGCTTTCTTT.

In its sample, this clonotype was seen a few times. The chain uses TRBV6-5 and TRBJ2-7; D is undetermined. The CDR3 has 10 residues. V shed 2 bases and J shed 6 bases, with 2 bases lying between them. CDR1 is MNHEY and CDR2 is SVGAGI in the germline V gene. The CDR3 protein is CASSYPEQYF. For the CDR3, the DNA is TGTGCCAGCAGTTACCCCGAGCAGTACTTC.

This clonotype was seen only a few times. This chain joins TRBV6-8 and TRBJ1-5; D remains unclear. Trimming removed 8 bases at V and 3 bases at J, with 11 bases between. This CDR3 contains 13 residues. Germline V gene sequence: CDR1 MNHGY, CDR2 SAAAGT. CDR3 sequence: CASGYSLNQPQHF. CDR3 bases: TGTGCCAGCGGGTACAGTCTCAATCAGCCCCAGCATTTT.

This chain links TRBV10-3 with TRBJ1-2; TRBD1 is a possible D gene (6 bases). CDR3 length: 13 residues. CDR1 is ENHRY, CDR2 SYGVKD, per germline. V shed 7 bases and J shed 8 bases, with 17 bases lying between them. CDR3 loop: CAITDGTPEGYTF. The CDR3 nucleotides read TGTGCCATCACCGACGGGACACCTGAAGGCTACACCTTC.

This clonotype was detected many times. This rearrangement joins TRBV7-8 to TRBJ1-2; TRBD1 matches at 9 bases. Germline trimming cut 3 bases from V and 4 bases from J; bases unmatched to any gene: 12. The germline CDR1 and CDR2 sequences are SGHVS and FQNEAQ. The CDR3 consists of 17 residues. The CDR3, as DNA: TGTGCCAGCAGCTTGAATTTACAGGGGGCTAAGAGCTATGGCTACACCTTC. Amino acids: CASSLNLQGAKSYGYTF.

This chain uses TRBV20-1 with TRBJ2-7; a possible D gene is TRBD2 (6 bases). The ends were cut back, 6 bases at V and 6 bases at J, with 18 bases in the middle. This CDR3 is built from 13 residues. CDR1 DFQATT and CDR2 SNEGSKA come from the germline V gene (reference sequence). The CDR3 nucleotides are TGCAGTGCCGTAGGACTAACAGACGGCGAGCAGTACGTC. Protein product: CSAVGLTDGEQYV.

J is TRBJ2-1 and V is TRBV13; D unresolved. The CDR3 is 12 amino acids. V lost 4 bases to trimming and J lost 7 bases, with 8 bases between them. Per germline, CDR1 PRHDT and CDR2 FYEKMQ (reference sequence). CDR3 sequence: CASSSEKNEQFF. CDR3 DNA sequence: TGTGCCAGCAGCTCCGAAAAGAATGAGCAGTTCTTC.